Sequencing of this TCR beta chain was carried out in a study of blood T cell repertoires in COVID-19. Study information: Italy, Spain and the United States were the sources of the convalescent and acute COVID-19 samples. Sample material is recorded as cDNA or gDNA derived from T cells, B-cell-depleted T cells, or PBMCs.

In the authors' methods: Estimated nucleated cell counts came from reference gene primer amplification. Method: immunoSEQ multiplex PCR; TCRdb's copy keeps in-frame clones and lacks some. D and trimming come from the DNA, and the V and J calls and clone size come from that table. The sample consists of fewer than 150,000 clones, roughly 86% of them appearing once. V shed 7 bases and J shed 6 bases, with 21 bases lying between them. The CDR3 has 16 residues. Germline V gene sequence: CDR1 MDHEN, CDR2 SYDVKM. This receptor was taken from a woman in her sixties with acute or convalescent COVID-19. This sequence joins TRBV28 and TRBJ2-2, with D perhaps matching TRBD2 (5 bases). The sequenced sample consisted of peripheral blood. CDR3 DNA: TGTGCCAGCACCCCCAGCGGAGAGGGCCATCCCGGGGAGCTGTTTTTT. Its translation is CASTPSGEGHPGELFF.